The TCR beta chain under discussion was sequenced for a study of shared clonotypes between healthy human individuals. Whole-study results and caveats: The researchers took only blood, and tissue repertoires probably look different.

The donors, all of them Caucasian adults, lived in Nashville, Tennessee. In the case of this clone: Its antigen is as yet unknown.

Assay used: immunoSEQ multiplex PCR; TCRdb lists only in-frame clones, some missing. Among some 2,500,000 clones, under 95% were seen once, and the ten largest hold approximately 0.36%. Germline CDR1 is SGHTA and CDR2 is FQGTGA. The CDR3 contains 15 residues. V gave up 5 bases and J gave up 1 base; unmatched junction bases: 4. The chain links TRBV7-3 to TRBJ1-1; 10 nucleotides align to TRBD1. The TCR originated in a man aged 18 to 29 in good health. Some clones in this sample may be carry-over from other donors' samples. Sequences were obtained from naive CD4+ T cells from PBMCs. The subset was: CD45RA+ positively selected. CDR3 in DNA: TGTGCCAGCAGCGATCGACAGGGGGCGAACACTGAAGCTTTCTTT. Translating it yields CASSDRQGANTEAFF.